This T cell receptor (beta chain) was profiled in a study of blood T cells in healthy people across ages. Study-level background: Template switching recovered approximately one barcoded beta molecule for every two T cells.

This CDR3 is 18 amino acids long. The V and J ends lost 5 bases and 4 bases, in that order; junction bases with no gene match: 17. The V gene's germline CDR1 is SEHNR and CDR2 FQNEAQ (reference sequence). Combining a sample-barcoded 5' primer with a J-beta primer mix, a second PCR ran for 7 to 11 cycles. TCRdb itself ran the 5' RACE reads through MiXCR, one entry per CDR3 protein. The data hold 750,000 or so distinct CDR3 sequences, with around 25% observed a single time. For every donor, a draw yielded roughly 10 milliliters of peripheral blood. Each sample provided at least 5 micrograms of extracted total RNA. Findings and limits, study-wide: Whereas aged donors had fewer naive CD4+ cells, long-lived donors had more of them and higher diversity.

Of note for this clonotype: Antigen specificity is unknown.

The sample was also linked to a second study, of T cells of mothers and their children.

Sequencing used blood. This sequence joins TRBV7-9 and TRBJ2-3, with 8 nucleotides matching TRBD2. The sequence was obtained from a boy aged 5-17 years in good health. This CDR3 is CASSPIIVAGRGSDTQYF. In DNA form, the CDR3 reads TGTGCCAGCAGCCCAATAATTGTAGCGGGACGTGGTTCAGATACGCAGTATTTT.